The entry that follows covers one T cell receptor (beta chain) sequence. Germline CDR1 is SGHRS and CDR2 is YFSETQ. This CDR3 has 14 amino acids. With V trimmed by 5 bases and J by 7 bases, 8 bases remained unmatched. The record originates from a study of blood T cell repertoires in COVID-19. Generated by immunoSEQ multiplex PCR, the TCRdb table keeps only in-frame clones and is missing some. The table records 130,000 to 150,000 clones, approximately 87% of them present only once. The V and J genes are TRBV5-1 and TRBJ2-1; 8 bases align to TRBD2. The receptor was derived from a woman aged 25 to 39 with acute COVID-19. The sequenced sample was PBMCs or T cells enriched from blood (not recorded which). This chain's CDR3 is CASSLGLAPNEQFF. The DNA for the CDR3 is TGCGCCAGCAGTTTAGGACTAGCACCGAATGAGCAGTTCTTC.